This is a list of T cell receptor beta chains from one sample in a study of T cell responses to AZD1222 COVID-19 vaccine. The assay was immunoSEQ multiplex PCR, and TCRdb's table has in-frame clones only and misses some. The repertoire consists of 75,000 to 90,000 clones, with 89% occurring once and the leading ten covering over 2%. The starting material was peripheral blood, obtained on day 0 of AZD1222 vaccination. These receptors were taken from an adult in good health. Each CDR3 is given with its conserved first and last residue. A D gene is named only where the DNA matches it firmly. Size is omitted from some rows. Given values are once, few, many or a class for expanded clones.

clone size	V gene	D gene	J gene	CDR3 protein	CDR3 DNA
-	TRBV11-2	-	TRBJ1-2	CASSRPRGDNYGYTF	TGTGCCAGCAGTCGACCCAGGGGCGATAACTATGGCTACACCTTC
-	TRBV4-3	TRBD2	TRBJ2-1	CASSQNGLAGFSYNEQFF	TGCGCCAGCAGCCAAAACGGACTAGCCGGATTCTCCTACAATGAGCAGTTCTTC
-	TRBV6-5	TRBD1	TRBJ1-2	CASSRQGIDYGYTF	TGTGCCAGCAGCCGACAGGGGATTGACTATGGCTACACCTTC
once	TRBV7-7	TRBD2	TRBJ2-2	CASSQVLSGGTGELFF	TGTGCTAGCAGCCAAGTTTTGTCGGGGGGAACCGGGGAGCTGTTTTTT
-	TRBV27	TRBD2	TRBJ2-7	CASSWVFGAGGTYEQYF	TGTGCCAGCAGTTGGGTTTTTGGGGCGGGGGGGACCTACGAGCAGTACTTC
once	TRBV5-1	TRBD2	TRBJ2-3	CASSLGLAGGNTDTQYF	TGCGCCAGCAGCCTGGGACTAGCGGGAGGCAACACAGATACGCAGTATTTT
-	TRBV4-1	-	TRBJ1-5	CASSQDGRGNQPQHF	TGCGCCAGCAGCCAAGATGGACGGGGCAATCAGCCCCAGCATTTT
-	TRBV5-1	TRBD1	TRBJ2-2	CASSLGQGDTGELFF	TGCGCCAGCAGCCTGGGACAGGGGGACACCGGGGAGCTGTTTTTT
-	TRBV7-9	TRBD1	TRBJ1-2	CASSPGTGKAGYTF	TGTGCCAGCAGCCCGGGGACAGGGAAAGCGGGCTACACCTTC
-	TRBV6-4	TRBD2	TRBJ2-1	CASSDSGTSGSNEQFF	TGTGCCAGCAGTGACTCCGGGACTAGCGGGAGTAATGAGCAGTTCTTC
-	TRBV5-8	TRBD1	TRBJ2-1	CASSLGQGARNEQFF	TGTGCCAGCAGCTTGGGACAGGGGGCAAGGAATGAGCAGTTCTTC
once	TRBV6-1	TRBD2	TRBJ2-7	CASSVTSVGPTTYEQYF	TGTGCCAGCAGTGTAACTAGCGTCGGCCCGACAACCTACGAGCAGTACTTC
-	TRBV29-1	-	TRBJ2-1	CSVDRGYNEQFF	TGCAGCGTTGACAGGGGCTACAATGAGCAGTTCTTC
-	TRBV12-5	TRBD1	TRBJ2-7	CASGFSRDRGPYPADYEQYF	TGTGCTAGTGGTTTCAGCCGGGACAGGGGGCCGTACCCAGCCGATTACGAGCAGTACTTC
-	TRBV6-5	-	TRBJ1-1	CASSHREVRTEAFF	TGTGCCAGCAGCCACAGGGAAGTCAGGACTGAAGCTTTCTTT
once	TRBV4-3	TRBD1	TRBJ1-1	CASSQGQGRLNTEAFF	TGCGCCAGCAGCCAAGGACAGGGCCGGTTGAACACTGAAGCTTTCTTT
-	TRBV10-3	-	TRBJ2-5	CAISGAADASETQYF	TGTGCCATCAGTGGGGCAGCGGATGCCTCGGAGACCCAGTACTTC
-	TRBV15	-	TRBJ1-1	CATSRGAMTEAFF	TGTGCCACCAGCAGAGGAGCCATGACTGAAGCTTTCTTT
-	TRBV6-1	-	TRBJ1-5	CASSELGQPQHF	TGTGCCAGCAGTGAACTTGGCCAGCCCCAGCATTTT
-	TRBV10-2	-	TRBJ2-7	CASRDGTRLYEQYF	TGCGCCAGCAGGGACGGGACTCGATTATACGAGCAGTACTTC
-	TRBV4-1	TRBD2	TRBJ2-3	CASSPDPSGDTDTQYF	TGCGCCAGCAGCCCGGACCCTAGCGGGGACACAGATACGCAGTATTTT
-	TRBV12-5	TRBD1	TRBJ2-7	CASGDRGVYEQYF	TGTGCTAGTGGTGACAGGGGGGTTTACGAGCAGTACTTC
-	TRBV7-3	TRBD2	TRBJ2-5	CASSSMRGWVQETQYF	TGTGCCAGCAGCTCTATGCGGGGGTGGGTCCAAGAGACCCAGTACTTC
-	TRBV10-2	-	TRBJ1-4	CASRSGRTNEKLFF	TGCGCCAGCAGGAGTGGGAGAACTAATGAAAAACTGTTTTTT
-	TRBV12-5	-	TRBJ1-4	CASGFGDGRDEKLFF	TGTGCTAGTGGTTTCGGCGATGGGAGGGATGAAAAACTGTTTTTT
-	TRBV13	-	TRBJ2-7	CASSTGDSSYEQYF	TGTGCCAGCAGCACGGGGGACAGTTCCTACGAGCAGTACTTC
-	TRBV6-5	TRBD1	TRBJ1-3	CASSRQGLSGNTIYF	TGTGCCAGCAGCCGACAGGGGCTCTCTGGAAACACCATATATTTT
-	TRBV6-5	TRBD2	TRBJ2-3	CASSYGGGRADTQYF	TGTGCCAGCAGTTATGGCGGGGGGAGAGCAGATACGCAGTATTTT
few	TRBV11-2	-	TRBJ2-7	CASSSSVVEQYF	TGTGCCAGCAGCTCCTCAGTTGTTGAGCAGTACTTC
-	TRBV25-1	-	TRBJ1-1	CASAWGGGTEAFF	TGTGCCAGCGCTTGGGGCGGGGGCACTGAAGCTTTCTTT
-	TRBV7-9	TRBD1	TRBJ1-4	CASSFRTGLGNEKLFF	TGTGCCAGCAGCTTTCGGACAGGGCTCGGTAATGAAAAACTGTTTTTT
-	TRBV20-1	-	TRBJ2-1	CSARRHNEQFF	TGCAGTGCTAGGCGTCACAATGAGCAGTTCTTC
-	TRBV7-9	-	TRBJ2-5	CASSLAGRVGETQYF	TGTGCCAGCAGCTTAGCGGGCAGGGTAGGAGAGACCCAGTACTTC
-	TRBV3-1/TRBV3-2	-	TRBJ1-5	CASSQDRGGSGNQPQHF	TGTGCCAGCAGCCAAGATAGGGGAGGTAGTGGCAATCAGCCCCAGCATTTT
few	TRBV27	TRBD2	TRBJ2-5	CASSLYGTSGPHGTQYF	TGTGCCAGCAGTTTGTACGGGACTAGCGGGCCCCACGGAACCCAGTACTTC
-	TRBV12-5	TRBD1	TRBJ2-6	CASGLVFPGGSGANVLTF	TGTGCTAGTGGTTTGGTATTCCCAGGGGGCTCTGGGGCCAACGTCCTGACTTTC
-	TRBV12-3/TRBV12-4	TRBD1	TRBJ2-7	CASSEGQLYEQYF	TGTGCCAGCAGCGAGGGACAGCTCTACGAGCAGTACTTC
-	TRBV29-1	-	TRBJ1-2	CSVESDGQANGYTF	TGCAGCGTTGAATCTGATGGTCAGGCGAATGGCTACACCTTC
-	TRBV6-5	-	TRBJ1-5	CASNSLRGSNQPQHF	TGTGCCAGCAACAGCCTAAGGGGAAGTAATCAGCCCCAGCATTTT
-	TRBV19	-	TRBJ1-2	CASSIEVNYGYTF	TGTGCCAGTAGTATAGAGGTTAACTATGGCTACACCTTC
-	TRBV5-6	TRBD2	TRBJ2-1	CASSFWASGIYNEQFF	TGTGCCAGCAGCTTTTGGGCTAGCGGGATCTACAATGAGCAGTTCTTC
-	TRBV27	TRBD1	TRBJ2-2	CASSSGQGHGELFF	TGTGCCAGCAGTTCAGGACAGGGTCACGGGGAGCTGTTTTTT
-	TRBV6-5	-	TRBJ2-7	CASSYLEVLFYEQYF	TGTGCCAGCAGTTACTTGGAAGTCCTGTTCTACGAGCAGTACTTC
-	TRBV19	TRBD1	TRBJ1-1	CASSITLGTGTEAFF	TGTGCCAGTAGTATCACACTCGGGACAGGCACTGAAGCTTTCTTT
-	TRBV7-9	TRBD1	TRBJ2-3	CASSLIRGPLGTDTQYF	TGTGCCAGCAGCTTAATCAGGGGGCCACTAGGCACAGATACGCAGTATTTT
-	TRBV7-8	-	TRBJ1-5	CASSPVGPVNQPQHF	TGTGCCAGCAGCCCAGTCGGTCCGGTCAATCAGCCCCAGCATTTT
-	TRBV30	-	TRBJ2-7	CAWCVRDSYEQYF	TGTGCCTGGTGCGTTAGAGACTCCTACGAGCAGTACTTC
-	TRBV7-9	-	TRBJ1-2	CASSSGGFSYTF	TGTGCCAGCAGCTCGGGGGGATTCTCCTACACCTTC
-	TRBV20-1	-	TRBJ1-2	CSAGGDYGYTF	TGCAGTGCTGGGGGAGACTATGGCTACACCTTC
-	TRBV6-2/TRBV6-3	-	TRBJ2-3	CASSRDFADTQYF	TGTGCCAGCAGCCGGGACTTCGCAGATACGCAGTATTTT
-	TRBV18	-	TRBJ2-7	CASSPPSTGDGGQYF	TGTGCCAGCTCACCACCGTCGACAGGTGATGGGGGGCAGTACTTC